This T cell receptor beta chain was recovered during a study of T cell responses to AZD1222 COVID-19 vaccine. Germline CDR1 and CDR2: SSHAT and FNYEAQ (reference sequence). CDR3 length: 15 residues. The germline V and J ends were trimmed by 5 bases and 1 base, with 15 bases remaining between them. Some clones are missing from TCRdb's copy, which holds only in-frame ones; the method was immunoSEQ multiplex PCR. The top ten hold roughly 10% of the sample, which has 150,000 to 200,000 clones, 70% to 90% seen once. The receptor was isolated from an adult who received the AZD1222 COVID-19 vaccine. The chain combines TRBV7-7 with TRBJ2-7, with D possibly being TRBD1 (7 bases). This specimen consisted of peripheral blood, obtained 28 days after the second AZD1222 dose. CDR3 protein: CASSQRAGGSYEQYF. As DNA, the CDR3 is TGTGCCAGCAGCCAGAGGGCAGGGGGGTCCTACGAGCAGTACTTC.